This passage covers 24 T cell receptor beta chains from one sample sequenced in a study of blood T cell repertoires in COVID-19. The assay was immunoSEQ multiplex PCR, and TCRdb's table has in-frame clones only and misses some. The profile shows 270,000 or so clones, roughly 90% of them singletons. Sequencing was carried out using peripheral blood. The receptor source for this set is a woman aged 25 to 45 with active or convalescent COVID-19.

V gene TRBV30 combines with J gene TRBJ2-1; 11 bases are shared with TRBD2. V shed 3 bases and J 7 bases; nucleotides not matched to a gene: 2. Germline V lookup: CDR1 GTSNPN, CDR2 SVGIG (reference sequence). The CDR3 length is 13 residues. The CDR3 DNA is TGTGCCTGGAGGTCTAGCGGGGGGAATGAGCAGTTCTTC. Protein product: CAWRSSGGNEQFF.

This rearrangement joins TRBV7-9 to TRBJ1-5; D remains ambiguous. Germline V gene sequence: CDR1 SEHNR, CDR2 FQNEAQ (reference sequence). The CDR3 length is 14 residues. V lost 1 base and J lost 7, with 11 bases in between. CDR3 residues: CASSLGLGEQPQHF. The CDR3 nucleotides read TGTGCCAGCAGCTTAGGGCTTGGTGAACAGCCCCAGCATTTT.

The V call is TRBV6-2 or TRBV6-3, the J call TRBJ2-3, with 11 bases lining up with TRBD2. This CDR3 contains 18 residues. CDR1 is MNHEY and CDR2 is SVGEGT in the germline V gene. The V gene end was trimmed by 5 bases and the J gene end by 3 bases; junction bases not matched to a gene: 13. CDR3 coding DNA: TGTGCCAGCAGTGGTCTAGCGGGGGGACAGACACCTACAGATACGCAGTATTTT. Protein: CASSGLAGGQTPTDTQYF.

CDR3 loop: CASSQQGTNSPLHF. For the CDR3, the DNA is TGTGCCAGTAGCCAACAGGGGACCAATTCACCCCTCCACTTT. The rearrangement uses TRBV19 and TRBJ1-6; 7 bases map to TRBD1. Germline CDR1 LNHDA, CDR2 SQIVND (reference sequence). J was trimmed by 7 bases and V by 6 bases; bases with no gene match: 6. This CDR3 spans 14 amino acids.

CDR3 sequence (DNA): TGTGCCAGCAGCCTACGGACAGCAAACTCTGGGGCCAACGTCCTGACTTTC. Its translation: CASSLRTANSGANVLTF. The genes are TRBV3-1 (or the pseudogene TRBV3-2) and TRBJ2-6; maybe TRBD1 (6 bases). V was clipped by 4 bases and J by 0 bases, with 13 bases between them. The CDR3 is made up of 17 amino acids. Germline assignment: CDR1 LGHDT and CDR2 YNNKEL (reference sequence).

This clone was detected only a few times. CDR3 amino acids: CASSPRQGSGYTF. The CDR3 region has the DNA TGTGCCAGCAGTCCCCGACAGGGTTCGGGCTACACCTTC. The gene calls are TRBV6-5 and TRBJ1-2; 7 positions agree with TRBD1. The CDR3 has 13 residues. Germline V gene data show CDR1 as MNHEY and CDR2 as SVGAGI. Losses at the gene ends were 5 bases for V and 8 bases for J; bases not matched to a gene: 8.

The chain couples TRBV18 to TRBJ1-4; no firm D call. The CDR3 covers 13 residues. V dropped 6 bases and J dropped 7 bases, with 12 bases sitting between them. Germline assignment: CDR1 KGHSH and CDR2 LQKENI. The CDR3 is CASSKGAGEKLFF. CDR3 sequence (DNA): TGTGCCAGCTCCAAGGGTGCGGGTGAAAAACTGTTTTTT.

V is TRBV2 and J is TRBJ1-3; no reliable D call. The germline V gene encodes CDR1 SNHLY and CDR2 FYNNEI. Trimming shortened V by 5 bases and J by 0 bases, and 14 bases separated the two germline ends. The CDR3 spans 16 residues. CDR3 in DNA: TGTGCCAGCAGTACCGAGGCGGTCCACTCTGGAAACACCATATATTTT. Translating gives CASSTEAVHSGNTIYF.

The genes are TRBV19 and TRBJ2-5; maybe TRBD2 (6 bases). V dropped 6 bases and J dropped 3 bases, with 8 bases sitting between them. The CDR3 runs to 12 residues. Germline assignment: CDR1 LNHDA and CDR2 SQIVND (reference sequence). The CDR3 protein is CASSGGKETQYF. Written as DNA, the CDR3 is TGTGCCAGTAGCGGGGGAAAAGAGACCCAGTACTTC. The complete variable domain, with remaining parts taken from reference TRBV19 and TRBJ2-5, reads DGGITQSPKYLFRKEGQNVTLSCEQNLNHDAMYWYRQDPGQGLRLIYYSQIVNDFQKGDIAEGYSVSREKKESFPLTVTSAQKNPTAFYLCASSGGKETQYFGPGTRLLVL.

This chain joins TRBV7-2 and TRBJ1-1; TRBD1 matches 7 bases. The CDR3 has 13 amino acids. The V and J ends lost 5 bases and 4 bases, in that order; junction bases with no gene match: 4. CDR1 is SGHTA and CDR2 is FQGNSA in the germline V gene. The CDR3 sequence: CASSTQGGTEAFF. The CDR3 nucleotides are TGTGCCAGCAGCACCCAGGGGGGCACTGAAGCTTTCTTT.

J is TRBJ2-5 and V is TRBV5-4, with 9 bases that match TRBD2. CDR1 is SGHNT and CDR2 is YYREEE in the germline V gene (reference sequence). There are 16 residues in the CDR3. J was trimmed by 3 bases and V by 4 bases; bases with no gene match: 10. CDR3 region: CASSKGSGGPEETQYF. CDR3 nucleotides: TGTGCCAGCAGCAAGGGAAGCGGGGGGCCAGAAGAGACCCAGTACTTC.

This chain links TRBV18 with TRBJ1-2, with 7 positions matching TRBD1. The CDR3 has 14 residues. The germline CDR1 and CDR2 sequences are KGHSH and LQKENI. The ends lost 5 bases at V and 2 bases at J; junction bases unmatched: 5. The CDR3 loop is CASSYGTENYGYTF. The CDR3, as DNA: TGTGCCAGCTCATACGGGACAGAGAACTATGGCTACACCTTC.

CDR3 region: CSVGRQPWSTEAFF. CDR3 DNA sequence: TGCAGCGTTGGGAGACAGCCGTGGAGCACTGAAGCTTTCTTT. V and J are TRBV29-1 and TRBJ1-1, with D maybe TRBD1 (5 bases). The CDR3 spans 14 residues. Germline CDR1 is SQVTM and CDR2 is ANQGSEA. The V and J ends lost 4 bases and 4 bases respectively, with 16 bases between them.

This rearrangement joins TRBV27 to TRBJ1-2, with 8 bases identical to TRBD1. The V gene's germline CDR1 is MNHEY and CDR2 SMNVEV (reference sequence). The ends lost 5 bases at V and 4 bases at J; junction bases unmatched: 12. The CDR3 runs to 16 residues. This CDR3 reads CASSPQGQEMSYGYTF. CDR3 coding DNA: TGTGCCAGCAGTCCCCAGGGACAGGAGATGTCCTATGGCTACACCTTC.

V and J are TRBV28 and TRBJ1-6, with 9 bases lining up with TRBD1. Trimming removed 5 bases from V and 9 bases from J; junction bases left unmatched: 11. This CDR3 comprises 16 residues. From germline, CDR1 is MDHEN and CDR2 SYDVKM. The CDR3 DNA sequence: TGTGCCAGCAGTCCCCAGACTGGGACAGGGACTTCACCCCTCCACTTT. This encodes CASSPQTGTGTSPLHF. Based on the CDR3 plus reference TRBV28 and TRBJ1-6, the full variable domain is DVKVTQSSRYLVKRTGEKVFLECVQDMDHENMFWYRQDPGLGLRLIYFSYDVKMKEKGDIPEGYSVSREKKERFSLILESASTNQTSMYLCASSPQTGTGTSPLHFGNGTRLTVT.

The chain carries TRBV19 and TRBJ1-5; TRBD1 matches 7 bases. Germline loops: CDR1 LNHDA, CDR2 SQIVND (reference sequence). V gave up 9 bases and J gave up 0 bases; unmatched junction bases: 11. This CDR3 comprises 16 residues. CDR3: CASQTGLLYSNQPQHF. The CDR3 nucleotides read TGTGCCAGCCAGACAGGGTTGCTTTATAGCAATCAGCCCCAGCATTTT.

The V and J genes are TRBV19 and TRBJ2-3; TRBD1 matches at 7 bases. The CDR3 has 16 amino acids. Trimming took 7 bases from V and 5 from J; bases not matched to a gene: 15. Germline V gene lookup returns CDR1 LNHDA and CDR2 SQIVND (reference sequence). CDR3 in amino acids: CASNPNRGVGRDTQYF. CDR3 DNA: TGTGCCAGTAACCCTAACAGGGGCGTAGGTCGAGATACGCAGTATTTT.

The chain combines TRBV5-8 with TRBJ1-1; the D gene is possibly TRBD1 (6 bases). The CDR3 has 13 residues. Looked up from germline, CDR1 is SGHTS and CDR2 is YDEGEE. Trimming took off 0 bases at V and 3 bases at J, with 6 bases between the two ends. This CDR3 is CASSLDRDTEAFF. DNA of the CDR3: TGTGCCAGCAGCTTGGACAGGGACACTGAAGCTTTCTTT.

The V call is TRBV18, the J call TRBJ2-3, with TRBD2 matching over 10 bases. The CDR3 is 18 amino acids. Germline values: CDR1 KGHSH, CDR2 LQKENI. J lost 0 bases, V lost 3 bases, and 9 bases had no gene match. The CDR3 loop is CASSPITLAGASTDTQYF. The CDR3, as DNA: TGTGCCAGCTCACCCATAACTCTAGCGGGGGCCAGCACAGATACGCAGTATTTT.

The chain links TRBV27 to TRBJ1-5; 8 nucleotides agree with TRBD1. The CDR3 extends over 16 amino acids. CDR1 and CDR2 from the germline V gene are MNHEY and SMNVEV (reference sequence). The ends lost 6 bases at V and 4 bases at J; junction bases unmatched: 11. DNA for the CDR3: TGTGCCAGCAGGGGGACAGGAGGGGTCGGGAATCAGCCCCAGCATTTT. This encodes CASRGTGGVGNQPQHF.

V and J are TRBV10-3 and TRBJ1-5; 7 bases agree with TRBD1. The CDR3 contains 13 residues. The germline V gene encodes CDR1 ENHRY and CDR2 SYGVKD. V lost 11 bases to trimming and J lost 5 bases; unmatched junction nucleotides: 9. The CDR3 DNA sequence: TGTGCCGTTCAGACAGGGAACGATCAGCCCCAGCATTTT. This translates into CAVQTGNDQPQHF.

This clone was seen a single time. The chain carries TRBV2 and TRBJ1-1; D unresolved. This CDR3 region has 13 residues. V shed 6 bases and J shed 0 bases, with 8 bases lying between them. From germline, CDR1 is SNHLY and CDR2 FYNNEI. CDR3 coding DNA: TGTGCCAGCAGACTCGATCTGAACACTGAAGCTTTCTTT. Translating it yields CASRLDLNTEAFF. The variable domain in full, completed from reference TRBV2 and TRBJ1-1, reads EPEVTQTPSHQVTQMGQEVILRCVPISNHLYFYWYRQILGQKVEFLVSFYNNEISEKSEIFDDQFSVERPDGSNFTLKIRSTKLEDSAMYFCASRLDLNTEAFFGQGTRLTVV.

CDR3 DNA: TGTGCCAGCAGTTACTCTCCAGGGGTCACGGGAAACACCATATATTTT. This gives the protein CASSYSPGVTGNTIYF. The chain combines TRBV6-5 with TRBJ1-3; possibly TRBD1 for D (6 bases). The CDR3 extends over 16 amino acids. Between the trimmed V and J ends, which lost 0 bases and 4 bases, there was a span of 13 bases. Per the germline V gene, CDR1 is MNHEY and CDR2 is SVGAGI.

The chain uses TRBV18 and TRBJ2-3; 9 nucleotides line up with TRBD1. V shed 3 bases and J 5 bases; nucleotides not matched to a gene: 6. The CDR3 spans 15 residues. In germline, CDR1 is KGHSH, CDR2 LQKENI. The CDR3 reads CASSPLGQGEDTQYF. DNA for the CDR3: TGTGCCAGCTCACCGTTGGGACAGGGTGAAGATACGCAGTATTTT.